The 21 T cell receptor beta chains presented below share a single source sample, sequenced in a study of Ad26.COV2.S vaccination and SARS-CoV-2 variants. Treatment noted: about 20 received Ad26.COV2.S at low or high dose, single or two shots; about 5 received placebo; per-sample allocation not given. Sampling happened 63 days after the first vaccine or placebo injection. Measured with immunoSEQ multiplex PCR; TCRdb has only the in-frame clones, and not every one. The data show more than 400,000 clones, about 90% seen once. The material sequenced was peripheral blood, taken in a trial of Ad26.COV2.S vaccine versus placebo. Source of these receptors: a person between 18 and 59 years old who received the Ad26.COV2.S COVID-19 vaccine or a placebo.

The J gene is TRBJ2-5, the V gene TRBV4-3, with 10 bases lining up with TRBD2. The germline gives CDR1 LGHNA, CDR2 YSLEER. CDR3 length equals 15 residues. With 4 bases clipped from V and 5 bases from J, the junction kept 7 bases outside the gene matches. Written as DNA, the CDR3 is TGCGCCAGCAGCCTCGAGCGGGGGGGCCGCGAGACCCAGTACTTC. It yields the protein CASSLERGGRETQYF.

The V gene is TRBV3-1 (or the pseudogene TRBV3-2), the J gene TRBJ2-5, with 7 bases that match TRBD2. CDR3 length: 15 residues. Per the germline V gene, CDR1 is LGHDT and CDR2 is YNNKEL (reference sequence). V gave up 3 bases and J gave up 5 bases; unmatched junction bases: 9. CDR3 DNA: TGTGCCAGCAGCCAGACCGACCCCGGGAGGGAGACCCAGTACTTC. Residues: CASSQTDPGRETQYF.

About this clone: The same CDR3 can be traced to other DNA sequences in this sample. The chain combines TRBV28 with TRBJ1-2, with 7 bases matching TRBD1. Unmatched junction bases numbered 4, after V lost 6 bases and J lost 3 bases. The CDR3 has 13 residues. Germline values: CDR1 MDHEN, CDR2 SYDVKM. The CDR3 bases are TGTGCCAGCAGCGTTACAGGGGACTATGGCTACACCTTC. Translation: CASSVTGDYGYTF.

The V gene is TRBV5-1, the J gene TRBJ2-3; tentative D call: TRBD2 (5 bases). CDR3 length: 14 amino acids. Germline CDR1 and CDR2: SGHRS and YFSETQ. V was shortened by 2 bases and J by 5 bases, with 12 bases between the two germline ends. The CDR3 DNA follows: TGCGCCAGCAGCTTTTCCGGGGTCGGAGATACGCAGTATTTT. Residues: CASSFSGVGDTQYF.

V usage is TRBV3-1 (or the pseudogene TRBV3-2) and J usage is TRBJ2-5, with TRBD2 matching over 11 bases. The length of the CDR3 is 16 residues. J gave up 5 bases and V 6 bases, and 11 bases lay outside the gene matches. Germline CDR1 LGHDT, CDR2 YNNKEL (reference sequence). CDR3 sequence reads: CASSPLAGGPSETQYF. The CDR3 coding sequence is TGTGCCAGCAGTCCCCTAGCGGGGGGCCCCAGTGAGACCCAGTACTTC.

The chain is built from TRBV5-4 and TRBJ1-4; 7 nucleotides line up with TRBD1. J was trimmed by 7 bases and V by 0 bases; bases with no gene match: 3. Germline V gene sequence: CDR1 SGHNT, CDR2 YYREEE (reference sequence). This CDR3 region has 14 residues. The CDR3 sequence is CASSLGGGGEKLFF. The CDR3 region has the DNA TGTGCCAGCAGCTTGGGAGGGGGCGGTGAAAAACTGTTTTTT.

V gene TRBV5-4 combines with J gene TRBJ2-2; no clear D gene. The CDR3 has 12 amino acids. Germline V gives CDR1 SGHNT, CDR2 YYREEE (reference sequence). Here the CDR3 DNA reads TGTGTCTTCATACCTAACACCGGGGAGCTGTTTTTT. It translates to CVFIPNTGELFF.

The rearrangement uses TRBV18 and TRBJ2-7, with D perhaps matching TRBD2 (6 bases). Trimming removed 0 bases at V and 0 bases at J, with 9 bases between. The CDR3 consists of 15 residues. Germline lookup yields CDR1 KGHSH and CDR2 LQKENI. CDR3 region: CASSPPRGVSYEQYF. In nucleotides, the CDR3 is TGTGCCAGCTCACCACCGCGGGGTGTCTCCTACGAGCAGTACTTC.

The rearrangement joins TRBV15 to TRBJ1-6, with D hard to call. Germline V gene sequence: CDR1 LNHNV, CDR2 YYDKDF (reference sequence). Trimming took 8 bases from V and 8 from J, leaving 10 bases between them. This CDR3 is 12 amino acids long. The CDR3 coding sequence is TGTGCCACCGGACTCGGGTATTCACCCCTCCACTTT. It yields the protein CATGLGYSPLHF. Complete variable domain (other parts from reference TRBV15 and TRBJ1-6): DAMVIQNPRYQVTQFGKPVTLSCSQTLNHNVMYWYQQKSSQAPKLLFHYYDKDFNNEADTPDNFQSRRPNTSFCFLDIRSPGLGDTAMYLCATGLGYSPLHFGNGTRLTVT.

V gene TRBV7-2 combines with J gene TRBJ1-2; TRBD1 is a possible D gene (5 bases). The CDR3 is 15 amino acids. V lost 1 base and J 7 bases, leaving 16 bases between the germline ends. From germline, CDR1 is SGHTA and CDR2 FQGNSA. The CDR3 coding sequence is TGTGCCAGCAGCTTAGTTGGCAGGGCCTTGGTTGGCTACACCTTC. It encodes CASSLVGRALVGYTF.

CDR3 sequence reads: CAIDSPGKITPQHF. CDR3 coding DNA: TGTGCCATCGATTCACCGGGAAAAATCACGCCCCAGCATTTT. This chain joins TRBV28 and TRBJ1-5; D gene unclear. V dropped 10 bases and J dropped 9 bases, with 22 bases sitting between them. The germline gives CDR1 MDHEN, CDR2 SYDVKM. The CDR3 length is 14 residues. The entire variable domain, with the rest obtained from reference TRBV28 and TRBJ1-5, is as follows: DVKVTQSSRYLVKRTGEKVFLECVQDMDHENMFWYRQDPGLGLRLIYFSYDVKMKEKGDIPEGYSVSREKKERFSLILESASTNQTSMYLCAIDSPGKITPQHFGDGTRLSIL.

The CDR3 DNA reads as TGTGCCAGCAGGCCTACAGGGGGCACTCAGCCCCAGCATTTT. This sequence encodes CASRPTGGTQPQHF. The V and J genes are TRBV6-2 or TRBV6-3 and TRBJ1-5; 9 nucleotides agree with TRBD1. Germline-derived CDR1 and CDR2 are MNHEY and SVGEGT. The CDR3 extends over 14 amino acids. The ends lost 6 bases at V and 6 bases at J; junction bases unmatched: 6.

V is TRBV11-2 and J is TRBJ2-7, with TRBD2 matching over 11 bases. V lost 5 bases, J lost 6 bases, and 6 bases stayed unmatched. From germline, CDR1 is SGHAT and CDR2 FQNNGV. The CDR3 has 14 amino acids. CDR3 nucleotides: TGTGCCAGCAGCCCGAGGACTAGCGGGTCCGAGCAGTACTTC. This codes for CASSPRTSGSEQYF.

V gene TRBV5-6 combines with J gene TRBJ1-1, with 9 bases matching TRBD1. The CDR3 runs to 14 residues. With V trimmed by 2 bases and J by 4 bases, 3 bases remained unmatched. CDR1 is SGHDT, CDR2 YYEEEE, per germline. The CDR3 is CASSFGGQGTEAFF. The CDR3 coding sequence is TGTGCCAGCAGCTTTGGGGGACAGGGCACTGAAGCTTTCTTT.

This clone was detected only once. This chain connects TRBV11-2 to TRBJ2-2; D is perhaps TRBD2 (5 bases). Germline CDR1 reads SGHAT; CDR2 reads FQNNGV. There are 15 residues in the CDR3. V was cut by 7 bases and J by 0 bases, with 12 bases left in between. The CDR3 region is CASIRLATNTGELFF. The CDR3 DNA follows: TGTGCCAGCATTAGGTTAGCGACGAACACCGGGGAGCTGTTTTTT.

This chain connects TRBV19 to TRBJ1-3, with 8 bases fitting TRBD1. CDR1 LNHDA and CDR2 SQIVND come from the germline V gene (reference sequence). The CDR3 loop spans 17 amino acids. Unmatched junction bases numbered 9, after V lost 5 bases and J lost 0 bases. CDR3 bases: TGTGCCAGTAGTGACAACAGGGGGACCTACTCTGGAAACACCATATATTTT. It encodes CASSDNRGTYSGNTIYF.

The chain combines TRBV20-1 with TRBJ2-7, with a tentative D call TRBD1 (8 bases). V lost 3 bases and J 1 base, leaving 16 bases between the germline ends. Germline V gene data show CDR1 as DFQATT and CDR2 as SNEGSKA (reference sequence). There are 15 residues in the CDR3. CDR3: CSASLGQGGSYEQYF. The DNA for the CDR3 is TGCAGTGCTAGTCTCGGACAGGGAGGGTCCTACGAGCAGTACTTC.

The V and J genes are TRBV9 and TRBJ2-3, with D unclear. Germline V gene lookup returns CDR1 SGDLS and CDR2 YYNGEE. V was clipped by 0 bases and J by 4 bases, with 6 bases between them. The CDR3 has 13 amino acids. CDR3 sequence reads: CASSVVTADTQYF. The CDR3, as DNA: TGTGCCAGCAGCGTAGTTACAGCAGATACGCAGTATTTT.

The chain combines TRBV29-1 with TRBJ2-7; D unclear. The CDR3 runs to 11 residues. V lost 0 bases, J lost 3 bases, and 3 bases lay in between. Germline lookup yields CDR1 SQVTM and CDR2 ANQGSEA. The CDR3 coding sequence is TGCAGCGTTGAAGATGACTACGAGCAGTACTTC. This sequence encodes CSVEDDYEQYF.

The chain couples TRBV27 to TRBJ2-7; a possible D gene is TRBD2 (6 bases). The CDR3 is made up of 15 amino acids. Looked up from germline, CDR1 is MNHEY and CDR2 is SMNVEV (reference sequence). Trimming cost V 2 bases and J 0 bases, with 11 bases left between them. The DNA for the CDR3 is TGTGCCAGCAGTTTACAACCCGGGGGCTCCTACGAGCAGTACTTC. The encoded protein is CASSLQPGGSYEQYF.

On this clone itself: Other DNA sequences in the sample encode the same CDR3. The chain recombines TRBV28 with TRBJ2-5; D unresolved. The V gene's germline CDR1 is MDHEN and CDR2 SYDVKM. Trimming removed 1 base at V and 5 bases at J, with 5 bases between. The CDR3 has 12 residues. The CDR3 DNA is TGTGCCAGCAGTTTATCGGCGGAGACCCAGTACTTC. Translation gives CASSLSAETQYF.